This TCR beta chain is drawn from a study of monozygotic twins with inflammatory bowel disease. Whole-study results and caveats: Comparison of concordant versus discordant twins revealed no difference in repertoire similarity, possibly due to limited power.

The CDR3 has 15 amino acids. The germline gives CDR1 SGHTA, CDR2 FQGNSA. Each UMI, carrying a 6-nucleotide sample barcode, came from template switching. TCRalpha along with TCRbeta cDNA was subjected to two nested PCRs lasting 16 and 9 cycles. TCRdb re-called the 5' RACE reads and shows each CDR3 protein once, DNA omitted. Its listing shows 200,000 to 250,000 distinct CDR3 sequences. For this clonotype: Its specificity is not known.

Sequencing used blood. The sequence was obtained from a human donor with ulcerative colitis or Crohn's disease, or a healthy co-twin of an affected twin (not recorded which). The chain couples TRBV7-2 to TRBJ1-3; TCRdb proposes TRBD1, but this gene call is untestable without DNA. CDR3 sequence: CASSSSGAPGNTIYF.